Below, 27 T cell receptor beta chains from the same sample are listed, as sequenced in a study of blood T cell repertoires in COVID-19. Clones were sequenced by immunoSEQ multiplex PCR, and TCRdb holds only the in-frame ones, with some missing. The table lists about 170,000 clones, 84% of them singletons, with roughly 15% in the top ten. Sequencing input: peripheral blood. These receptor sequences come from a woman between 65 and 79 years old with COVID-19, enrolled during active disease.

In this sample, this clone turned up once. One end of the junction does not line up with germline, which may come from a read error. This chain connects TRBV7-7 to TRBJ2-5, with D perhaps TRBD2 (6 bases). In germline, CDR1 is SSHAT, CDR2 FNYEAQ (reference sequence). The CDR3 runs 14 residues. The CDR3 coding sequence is TGTGCTAGCAGCTTAGCGGAGGGTCAAGAGACCCAGTACTTC. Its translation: CASSLAEGQETQYF. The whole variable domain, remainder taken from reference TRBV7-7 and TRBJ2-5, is GAGVSQSPRYKVTKRGQDVTLRCDPISSHATLYWYQQALGQGPEFLTYFNYEAQPDKSGLPSDRFSAERPEGSISTLTIQRTEQRDSAMYRCASSLAEGQETQYFGPGTRLLVL.

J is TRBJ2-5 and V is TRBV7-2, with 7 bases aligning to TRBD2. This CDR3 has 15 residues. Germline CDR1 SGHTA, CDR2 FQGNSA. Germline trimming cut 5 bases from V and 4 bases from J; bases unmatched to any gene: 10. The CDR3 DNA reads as TGTGCCAGCAGCACCAGAAGCGGGATGGGAGAGACCCAGTACTTC. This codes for CASSTRSGMGETQYF. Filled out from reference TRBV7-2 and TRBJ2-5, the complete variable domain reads GAGVSQSPSNKVTEKGKDVELRCDPISGHTALYWYRQSLGQGLEFLIYFQGNSAPDKSGLPSDRFSAERTGGSVSTLTIQRTQQEDSAVYLCASSTRSGMGETQYFGPGTRLLVL.

Here the CDR3 DNA reads TGTGCCAGCAGCGAATTGACAGGGAACTTGGAGACCCAGTACTTC. This sequence encodes CASSELTGNLETQYF. The J gene is TRBJ2-5, the V gene TRBV14, with 7 nucleotides matching TRBD1. Germline V gene lookup returns CDR1 SGHDN and CDR2 FVKESK. V trimming: 5 bases; J trimming: 5 bases; junction bases outside the gene matches: 11. This CDR3 spans 15 amino acids. Looking up the rest from reference TRBV14 and TRBJ2-5 gives the full variable domain: EAGVTQFPSHSVIEKGQTVTLRCDPISGHDNLYWYRRVMGKEIKFLLHFVKESKQDESGMPNNRFLAERTGGTYSTLKVQPAELEDSGVYFCASSELTGNLETQYFGPGTRLLVL.

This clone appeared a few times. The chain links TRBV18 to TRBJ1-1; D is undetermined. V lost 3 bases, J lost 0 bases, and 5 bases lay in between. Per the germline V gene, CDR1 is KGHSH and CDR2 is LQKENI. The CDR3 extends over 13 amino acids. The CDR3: CASSPDLNTEAFF. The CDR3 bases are TGTGCCAGCTCACCCGACTTGAACACTGAAGCTTTCTTT.

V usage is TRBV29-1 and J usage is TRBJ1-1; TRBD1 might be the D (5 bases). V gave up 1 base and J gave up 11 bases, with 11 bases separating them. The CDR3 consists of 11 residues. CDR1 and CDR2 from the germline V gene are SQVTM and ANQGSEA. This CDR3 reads CSVEGGAGAFF. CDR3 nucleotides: TGCAGCGTTGAAGGAGGGGCGGGGGCTTTCTTT.

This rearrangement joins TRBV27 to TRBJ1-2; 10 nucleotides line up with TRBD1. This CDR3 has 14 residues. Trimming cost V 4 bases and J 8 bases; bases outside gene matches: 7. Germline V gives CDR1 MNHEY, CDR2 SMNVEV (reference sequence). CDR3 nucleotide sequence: TGTGCCAGCAGTTGGGGGACAGGGGCCAGAGGCTACACCTTC. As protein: CASSWGTGARGYTF.

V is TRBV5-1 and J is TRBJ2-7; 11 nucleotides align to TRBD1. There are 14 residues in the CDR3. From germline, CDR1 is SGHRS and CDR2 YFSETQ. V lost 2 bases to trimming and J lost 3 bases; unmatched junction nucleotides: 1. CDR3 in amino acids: CASSFGTGGYEQYF. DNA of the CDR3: TGCGCCAGCAGCTTCGGGACAGGGGGCTACGAGCAGTACTTC. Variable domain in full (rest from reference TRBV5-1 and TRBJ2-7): KAGVTQTPRYLIKTRGQQVTLSCSPISGHRSVSWYQQTPGQGLQFLFEYFSETQRNKGNFPGRFSGRQFSNSRSEMNVSTLELGDSALYLCASSFGTGGYEQYFGPGTRLTVT.

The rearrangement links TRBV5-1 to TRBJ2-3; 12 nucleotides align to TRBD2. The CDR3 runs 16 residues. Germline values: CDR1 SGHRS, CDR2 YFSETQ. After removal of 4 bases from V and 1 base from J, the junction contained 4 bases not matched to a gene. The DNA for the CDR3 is TGCGCCAGCAGCCTACTAGCGGGGGGAGGCACAGATACGCAGTATTTT. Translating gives CASSLLAGGGTDTQYF.

CDR3 protein: CASRAVDSRETQYF. The CDR3 DNA is TGTGCCAGCAGGGCGGTCGATAGCCGAGAGACCCAGTACTTC. The rearrangement links TRBV2 to TRBJ2-5, with D unresolved. The CDR3 length is 14 residues. Looked up from germline, CDR1 is SNHLY and CDR2 is FYNNEI. Trimming shortened V by 6 bases and J by 4 bases, and 15 bases separated the two germline ends.

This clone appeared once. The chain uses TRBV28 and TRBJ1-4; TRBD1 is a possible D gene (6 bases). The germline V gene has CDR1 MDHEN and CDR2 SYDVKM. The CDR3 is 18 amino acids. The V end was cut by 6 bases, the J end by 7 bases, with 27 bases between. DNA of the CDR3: TGTGCCAGCAGCTCTCCTCCTACAGGGTGGAAGTATGGTGAAAAACTGTTTTTT. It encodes CASSSPPTGWKYGEKLFF. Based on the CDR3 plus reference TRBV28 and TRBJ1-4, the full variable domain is DVKVTQSSRYLVKRTGEKVFLECVQDMDHENMFWYRQDPGLGLRLIYFSYDVKMKEKGDIPEGYSVSREKKERFSLILESASTNQTSMYLCASSSPPTGWKYGEKLFFGSGTQLSVL.

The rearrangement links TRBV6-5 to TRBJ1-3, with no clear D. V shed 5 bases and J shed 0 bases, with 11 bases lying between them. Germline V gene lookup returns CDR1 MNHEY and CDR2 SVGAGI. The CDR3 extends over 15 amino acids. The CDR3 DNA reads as TGTGCCAGCAGTCAGGATTCCTTCTCTGGAAACACCATATATTTT. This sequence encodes CASSQDSFSGNTIYF.

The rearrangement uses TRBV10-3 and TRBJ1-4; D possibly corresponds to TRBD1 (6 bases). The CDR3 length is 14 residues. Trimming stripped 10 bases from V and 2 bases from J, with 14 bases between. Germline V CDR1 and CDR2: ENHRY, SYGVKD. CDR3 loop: CATSGEGTNEKLFF. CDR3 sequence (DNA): TGTGCCACCTCAGGGGAGGGCACTAATGAAAAACTGTTTTTT.

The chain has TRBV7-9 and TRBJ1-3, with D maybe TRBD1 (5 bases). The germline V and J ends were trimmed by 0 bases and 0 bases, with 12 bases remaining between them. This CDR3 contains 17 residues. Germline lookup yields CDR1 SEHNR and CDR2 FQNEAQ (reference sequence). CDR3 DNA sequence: TGTGCCAGCAGCTTAGCGGGCAGGGTGAACTCTGGAAACACCATATATTTT. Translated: CASSLAGRVNSGNTIYF.

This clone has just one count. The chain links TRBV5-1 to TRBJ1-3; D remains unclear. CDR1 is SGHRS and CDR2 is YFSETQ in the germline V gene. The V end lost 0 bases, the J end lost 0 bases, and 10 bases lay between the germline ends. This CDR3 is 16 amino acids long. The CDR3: CASSLAGVYSGNTIYF. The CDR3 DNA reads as TGCGCCAGCAGCTTGGCCGGGGTCTACTCTGGAAACACCATATATTTT.

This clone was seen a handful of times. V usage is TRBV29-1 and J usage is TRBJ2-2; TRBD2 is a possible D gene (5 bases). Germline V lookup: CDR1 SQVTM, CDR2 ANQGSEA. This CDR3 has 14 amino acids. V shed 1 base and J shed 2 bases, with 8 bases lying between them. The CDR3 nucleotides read TGCAGCGTTGAAGTGGGAGTAAACACCGGGGAGCTGTTTTTT. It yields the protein CSVEVGVNTGELFF.

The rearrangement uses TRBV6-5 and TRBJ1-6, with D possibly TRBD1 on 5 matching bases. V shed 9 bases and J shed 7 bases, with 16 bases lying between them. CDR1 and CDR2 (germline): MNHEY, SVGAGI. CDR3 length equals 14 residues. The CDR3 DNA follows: TGTGCCAGTACGGGGGGGATGATAAATTCACCCCTCCACTTT. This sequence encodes CASTGGMINSPLHF.

CDR3 in DNA: TGTGCCAGCAGCCTAGACAGGGGGGGTACTGAAGCTTTCTTT. Translation: CASSLDRGGTEAFF. J is TRBJ1-1 and V is TRBV7-8; 9 nucleotides align to TRBD1. Germline assignment: CDR1 SGHVS and CDR2 FQNEAQ. V was clipped by 5 bases and J by 5 bases; unmatched bases: 6. This CDR3 has 14 amino acids.

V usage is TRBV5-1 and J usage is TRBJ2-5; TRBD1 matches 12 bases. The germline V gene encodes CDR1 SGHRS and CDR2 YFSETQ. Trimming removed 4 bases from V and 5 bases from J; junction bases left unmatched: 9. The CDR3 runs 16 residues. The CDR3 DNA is TGCGCCAGCAGCGGGACCGGGACAGGGGGCGCGGAGACCCAGTACTTC. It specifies CASSGTGTGGAETQYF.

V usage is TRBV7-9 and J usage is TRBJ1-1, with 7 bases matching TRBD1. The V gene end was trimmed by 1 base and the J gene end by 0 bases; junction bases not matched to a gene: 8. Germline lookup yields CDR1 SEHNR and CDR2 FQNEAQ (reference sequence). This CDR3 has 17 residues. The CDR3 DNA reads TGTGCCAGCAGCTTAGATTGGCCCGGGACAGTGAACACTGAAGCTTTCTTT. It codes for CASSLDWPGTVNTEAFF.

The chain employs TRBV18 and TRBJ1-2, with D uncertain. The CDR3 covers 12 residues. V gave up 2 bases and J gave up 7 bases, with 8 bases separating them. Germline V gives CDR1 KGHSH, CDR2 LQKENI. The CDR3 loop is CASSPSNSGYTF. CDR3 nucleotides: TGTGCCAGCTCACCAAGTAACAGTGGCTACACCTTC.

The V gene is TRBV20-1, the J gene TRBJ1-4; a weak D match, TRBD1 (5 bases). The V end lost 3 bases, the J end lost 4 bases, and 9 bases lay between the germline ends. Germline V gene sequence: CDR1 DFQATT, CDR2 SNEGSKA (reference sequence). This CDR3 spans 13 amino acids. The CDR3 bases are TGCAGTGCTAGTGTCAGGGATAATGAAAAACTGTTTTTT. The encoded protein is CSASVRDNEKLFF.

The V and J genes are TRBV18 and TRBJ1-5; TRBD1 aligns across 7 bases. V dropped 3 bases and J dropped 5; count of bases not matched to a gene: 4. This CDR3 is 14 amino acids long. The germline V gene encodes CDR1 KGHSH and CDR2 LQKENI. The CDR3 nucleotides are TGTGCCAGCTCACCGGGGACAGATTATCAGCCCCAGCATTTT. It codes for CASSPGTDYQPQHF.

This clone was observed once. The CDR3 nucleotides are TGTGCCAGCAGTTCGCCCAGGACAGGAGTTAACTATGGCTACACCTTC. Encoded protein: CASSSPRTGVNYGYTF. The chain couples TRBV6-5 to TRBJ1-2; 7 nucleotides agree with TRBD1. The CDR3 extends over 16 amino acids. Per the germline V gene, CDR1 is MNHEY and CDR2 is SVGAGI. Trimming removed 4 bases from V and 1 base from J; junction bases left unmatched: 9.

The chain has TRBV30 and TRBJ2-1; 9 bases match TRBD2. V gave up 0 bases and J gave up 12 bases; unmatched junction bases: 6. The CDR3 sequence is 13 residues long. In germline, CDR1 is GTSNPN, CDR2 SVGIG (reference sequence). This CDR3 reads CAWSVTAGGGQFF. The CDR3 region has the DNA TGTGCCTGGAGTGTAACAGCGGGAGGAGGGCAGTTCTTC.

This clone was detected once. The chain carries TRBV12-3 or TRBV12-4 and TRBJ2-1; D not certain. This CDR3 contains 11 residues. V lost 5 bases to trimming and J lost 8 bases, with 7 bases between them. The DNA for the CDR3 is TGTGCCAGCAGTATACTGGATGAGCAGTTCTTC. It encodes CASSILDEQFF.

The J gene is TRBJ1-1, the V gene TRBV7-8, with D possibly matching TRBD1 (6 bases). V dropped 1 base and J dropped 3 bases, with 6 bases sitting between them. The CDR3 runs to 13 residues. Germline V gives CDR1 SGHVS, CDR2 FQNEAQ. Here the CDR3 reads CASSLGTDTEAFF. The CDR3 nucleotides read TGTGCCAGCAGCTTAGGGACAGACACTGAAGCTTTCTTT.

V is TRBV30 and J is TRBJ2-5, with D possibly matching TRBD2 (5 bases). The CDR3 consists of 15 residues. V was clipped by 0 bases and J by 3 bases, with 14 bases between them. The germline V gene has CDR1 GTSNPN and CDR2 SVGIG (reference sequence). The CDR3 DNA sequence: TGTGCCTGGAGTGTACTTCGGGGAATTGAAGAGACCCAGTACTTC. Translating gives CAWSVLRGIEETQYF.